The sequence of this T cell receptor beta chain was determined in a study of blood T cells in healthy people across ages. Sample-barcoded 5' priming and a J-beta primer mix drove a second PCR of 7 to 11 cycles. TCRdb itself ran the 5' RACE reads through MiXCR, one entry per CDR3 protein. The sample consists of more than 700,000 distinct CDR3 sequences, around half of them appearing once. The sequence derives from a man older than 75 in good health. Sequenced material: blood.

DNA for the CDR3: TGCGCCAGCAGCCAAGATCCGGCAGCTGATCCCTACGAGCAGTACTTC. This sequence encodes CASSQDPAADPYEQYF. The chain employs TRBV4-1 and TRBJ2-7; D is unclear. This CDR3 comprises 16 residues. V lost 0 bases and J 2 bases, leaving 14 bases between the germline ends. Per the germline V gene, CDR1 is MGHRA and CDR2 is YSYEKL.